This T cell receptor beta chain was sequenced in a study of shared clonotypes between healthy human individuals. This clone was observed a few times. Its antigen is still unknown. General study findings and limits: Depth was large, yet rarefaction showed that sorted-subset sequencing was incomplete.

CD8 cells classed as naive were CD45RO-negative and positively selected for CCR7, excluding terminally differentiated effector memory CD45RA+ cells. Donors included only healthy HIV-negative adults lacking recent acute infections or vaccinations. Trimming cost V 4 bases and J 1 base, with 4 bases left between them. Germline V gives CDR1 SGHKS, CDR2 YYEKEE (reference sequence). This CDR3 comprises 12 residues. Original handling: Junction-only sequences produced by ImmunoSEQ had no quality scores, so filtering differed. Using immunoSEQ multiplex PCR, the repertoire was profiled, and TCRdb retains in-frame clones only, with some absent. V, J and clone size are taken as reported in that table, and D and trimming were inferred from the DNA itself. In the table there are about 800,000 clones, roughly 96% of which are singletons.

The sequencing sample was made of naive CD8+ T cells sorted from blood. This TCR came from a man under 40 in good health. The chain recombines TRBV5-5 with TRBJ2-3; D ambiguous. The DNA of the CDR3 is TGTGCCAGCAGCCCTCGCACAGATACGCAGTATTTT. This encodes CASSPRTDTQYF.